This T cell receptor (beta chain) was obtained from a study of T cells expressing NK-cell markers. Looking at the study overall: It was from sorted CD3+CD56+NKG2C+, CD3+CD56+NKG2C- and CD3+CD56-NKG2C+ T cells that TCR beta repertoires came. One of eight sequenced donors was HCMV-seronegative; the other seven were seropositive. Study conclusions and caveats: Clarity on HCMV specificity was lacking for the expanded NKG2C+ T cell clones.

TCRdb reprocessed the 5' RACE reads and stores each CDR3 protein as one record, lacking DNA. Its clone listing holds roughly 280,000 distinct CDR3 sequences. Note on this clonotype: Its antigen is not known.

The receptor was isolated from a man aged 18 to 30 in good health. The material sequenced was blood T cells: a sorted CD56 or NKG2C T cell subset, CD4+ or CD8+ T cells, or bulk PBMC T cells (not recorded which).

This CDR3 is CASSSTGSPYNEQFF. V usage is TRBV7-9 and J usage is TRBJ2-1. This CDR3 has 15 residues. Germline V CDR1 and CDR2: SEHNR, FQNEAQ (reference sequence).